This entry features one T cell receptor (beta chain) sequence. Its antigen is undetermined. The germline CDR1 and CDR2 sequences are SGHNT and YENEEA. After removal of 4 bases from V and 0 bases from J, the junction contained 6 bases not matched to a gene. The CDR3 extends over 18 amino acids. Timing groups of about 4 and about 12 weeks for second doses were pooled. Profiling relied on immunoSEQ multiplex PCR, and the TCRdb table lists in-frame clones only, not all of them. The sample carries 110,000 or so clones, 88% recorded once. This entry belongs to a study of T cell responses to AZD1222 COVID-19 vaccine. General study findings and limits: Seropositivity was recorded at baseline in only a handful of AZD1222 recipients. The breadth and depth of Spike-specific TCRs increased once two AZD1222 doses had been given. Across spike, vaccine-associated CD4 TCRs were found, dominant at 160-218 and 743-854.

The chain carries TRBV11-3 and TRBJ2-1, with 13 bases identical to TRBD2. The sample here was peripheral blood, taken 28 days after the second AZD1222 dose. This sequence was found in an adult who received the AZD1222 COVID-19 vaccine. CDR3: CASSSEGLAGRSYNEQFF. The DNA for the CDR3 is TGTGCCAGCAGCTCCGAGGGACTAGCGGGGCGCTCCTACAATGAGCAGTTCTTC.